The rows below give T cell receptor beta chains drawn from one sample of a study of CD8 T cells in Susac syndrome. TCRdb re-called the immunoSEQ multiplex PCR reads through MiXCR, storing one row per CDR3 protein. The top ten clones hold more than 0.065% of a sample with some 150,000 distinct CDR3 sequences, 94% of them seen once. Sequenced sample: CD4+ T cells from PBMCs. These receptors all stem from a human donor in good health. The CDR3 runs from the conserved cysteine through the conserved F or W. Each record gives: clone size, J gene, D gene, V gene, CDR3 protein, CDR3 DNA. D genes are given only for firm matches. The size of a clone is reported for some rows only, either as once, few or many, or as a class for expanded clones.

clone_size: -; j_call: TRBJ1-1; d_call: -; v_call: TRBV6-2/TRBV6-3; cdr3_aa: CASSFYPGLVVGTEAFF; cdr3_nt: TGTGCCAGCAGTTTTTACCCGGGGCTCGTAGTAGGCACTGAAGCTTTCTTT
clone_size: once; j_call: TRBJ1-4; d_call: -; v_call: TRBV19; cdr3_aa: CASSIYEKLFF; cdr3_nt: TGTGCCAGTAGCATTTATGAAAAACTGTTTTTT
clone_size: -; j_call: TRBJ2-7; d_call: -; v_call: TRBV9; cdr3_aa: CASSDTGMGEQYF; cdr3_nt: TGTGCCAGCAGCGATACGGGGATGGGAGAGCAGTACTTC
clone_size: -; j_call: TRBJ2-1; d_call: -; v_call: TRBV30; cdr3_aa: CACNSGYNEQFF; cdr3_nt: TGTGCCTGCAACAGCGGTTACAATGAGCAGTTCTTC
clone_size: -; j_call: TRBJ2-2; d_call: TRBD2; v_call: TRBV11-2; cdr3_aa: CASHRVAGDWGTGELFF; cdr3_nt: TGTGCCAGCCATCGGGTAGCGGGAGACTGGGGCACCGGGGAGCTGTTTTTT
clone_size: -; j_call: TRBJ2-7; d_call: TRBD2; v_call: TRBV7-9; cdr3_aa: CASNLAGVVDEQYF; cdr3_nt: TGTGCCAGCAATTTAGCGGGAGTCGTAGACGAGCAGTACTTC
clone_size: -; j_call: TRBJ1-2; d_call: -; v_call: TRBV19; cdr3_aa: CASRPEGLYGYTF; cdr3_nt: TGTGCCAGTAGGCCCGAGGGCCTCTATGGCTACACCTTC
clone_size: -; j_call: TRBJ1-1; d_call: -; v_call: TRBV28; cdr3_aa: CASRTTLEAFF; cdr3_nt: TGTGCCAGCAGGACTACTCTTGAAGCTTTCTTT
clone_size: -; j_call: TRBJ2-1; d_call: -; v_call: TRBV7-2; cdr3_aa: CASSLAGDHLLRNEQFF; cdr3_nt: TGTGCCAGCAGCTTAGCAGGGGACCACCTGTTGCGCAATGAGCAGTTCTTC
clone_size: -; j_call: TRBJ2-2; d_call: -; v_call: TRBV12-3/TRBV12-4; cdr3_aa: CASSSPPNTGELFF; cdr3_nt: TGTGCCAGCAGTTCCCCGCCCAACACCGGGGAGCTGTTTTTT
clone_size: -; j_call: TRBJ2-1; d_call: -; v_call: TRBV20-1; cdr3_aa: CSARGGRYNEQFF; cdr3_nt: TGCAGTGCTAGGGGTGGACGGTACAATGAGCAGTTCTTC
clone_size: -; j_call: TRBJ2-5; d_call: -; v_call: TRBV20-1; cdr3_aa: CSAREIGREIFSQYF; cdr3_nt: TGCAGTGCTAGAGAAATTGGCAGGGAGATTTTCTCCCAGTACTTC
clone_size: -; j_call: TRBJ2-3; d_call: -; v_call: TRBV10-3; cdr3_aa: CAFKTGVTDTQYF; cdr3_nt: TGTGCCTTCAAAACGGGAGTGACAGATACGCAGTATTTT
clone_size: -; j_call: TRBJ1-1; d_call: -; v_call: TRBV19; cdr3_aa: CASIRGAGTEAFF; cdr3_nt: TGTGCCAGTATCCGGGGCGCGGGCACTGAAGCTTTCTTT
clone_size: -; j_call: TRBJ2-3; d_call: -; v_call: TRBV10-2; cdr3_aa: CASSDGSTDTQYF; cdr3_nt: TGCGCCAGCAGTGATGGCTCGACAGATACGCAGTATTTT
clone_size: -; j_call: TRBJ2-5; d_call: -; v_call: TRBV5-6; cdr3_aa: CASSFWGLNRYQETQYF; cdr3_nt: TGTGCCAGCAGCTTTTGGGGGCTTAACAGGTACCAAGAGACCCAGTACTTC
clone_size: -; j_call: TRBJ1-2; d_call: -; v_call: TRBV12-3/TRBV12-4; cdr3_aa: CASTFTASGYTF; cdr3_nt: TGTGCCAGCACCTTCACTGCAAGCGGCTACACCTTC
clone_size: -; j_call: TRBJ2-3; d_call: TRBD1; v_call: TRBV19; cdr3_aa: CASSMGQGATDTQYF; cdr3_nt: TGTGCCAGTAGTATGGGACAGGGGGCCACAGATACGCAGTATTTT
clone_size: -; j_call: TRBJ2-2; d_call: TRBD1; v_call: TRBV11-2; cdr3_aa: CASSLRTGGVGELFF; cdr3_nt: TGTGCCAGCAGCTTAAGGACAGGGGGCGTCGGGGAGCTGTTTTTT
clone_size: -; j_call: TRBJ1-1; d_call: -; v_call: TRBV30; cdr3_aa: CAWRDPGLRNTEAFF; cdr3_nt: TGTGCCTGGAGAGATCCGGGACTCCGGAACACTGAAGCTTTCTTT
clone_size: -; j_call: TRBJ2-1; d_call: TRBD2; v_call: TRBV5-1; cdr3_aa: CASGLAGVDEQFF; cdr3_nt: TGCGCCAGCGGCCTAGCGGGAGTGGATGAGCAGTTCTTC
clone_size: -; j_call: TRBJ2-7; d_call: -; v_call: TRBV4-2; cdr3_aa: CASSQTGGADYYEQYF; cdr3_nt: TGTGCCAGCAGCCAAACCGGGGGAGCAGATTACTACGAGCAGTACTTC
clone_size: -; j_call: TRBJ2-5; d_call: -; v_call: TRBV20-1; cdr3_aa: CSVVRDIGETQYF; cdr3_nt: TGCAGTGTTGTTCGGGATATAGGGGAGACCCAGTACTTC
clone_size: once; j_call: TRBJ1-2; d_call: -; v_call: TRBV27; cdr3_aa: CASSLSGVNGYTF; cdr3_nt: TGTGCCAGCAGTTTATCAGGGGTGAATGGCTACACCTTC
clone_size: -; j_call: TRBJ2-5; d_call: TRBD2; v_call: TRBV5-1; cdr3_aa: CASSLTGASGTPRTQYF; cdr3_nt: TGCGCCAGCAGCTTGACGGGGGCTAGCGGGACCCCGAGGACCCAGTACTTC
clone_size: -; j_call: TRBJ2-1; d_call: TRBD2; v_call: TRBV7-8; cdr3_aa: CASTPTSGSQWQFF; cdr3_nt: TGTGCCAGCACCCCGACTAGCGGGAGTCAATGGCAGTTCTTC
clone_size: -; j_call: TRBJ2-7; d_call: -; v_call: TRBV5-1; cdr3_aa: CASSLQGGFTYEQYF; cdr3_nt: TGCGCCAGCAGCTTACAGGGAGGGTTCACCTACGAGCAGTACTTC
clone_size: -; j_call: TRBJ1-2; d_call: -; v_call: TRBV24-1; cdr3_aa: CATSDSADLYGYTF; cdr3_nt: TGTGCCACCAGTGATTCCGCAGATCTCTATGGCTACACCTTC
clone_size: once; j_call: TRBJ2-5; d_call: -; v_call: TRBV2; cdr3_aa: CASSQTVNQETQYF; cdr3_nt: TGTGCCAGCAGTCAGACTGTGAACCAAGAGACCCAGTACTTC
clone_size: -; j_call: TRBJ1-2; d_call: TRBD1; v_call: TRBV12-3/TRBV12-4; cdr3_aa: CASSRTGVYGYTF; cdr3_nt: TGTGCCAGCAGCCGTACAGGGGTATATGGCTACACCTTC
clone_size: -; j_call: TRBJ1-4; d_call: -; v_call: TRBV6-1; cdr3_aa: CASSEATGVEEKLFF; cdr3_nt: TGTGCCAGCAGTGAAGCGACGGGAGTGGAAGAAAAACTGTTTTTT
clone_size: -; j_call: TRBJ2-5; d_call: TRBD1; v_call: TRBV27; cdr3_aa: CASRSGTGLETQYF; cdr3_nt: TGTGCCAGCAGATCTGGGACAGGGTTGGAGACCCAGTACTTC
clone_size: -; j_call: TRBJ1-2; d_call: TRBD1; v_call: TRBV4-1; cdr3_aa: CASSQNTGQGVNYGYTF; cdr3_nt: TGCGCCAGCAGCCAGAACACTGGACAGGGGGTAAACTATGGCTACACCTTC
clone_size: -; j_call: TRBJ2-5; d_call: -; v_call: TRBV30; cdr3_aa: CAWSLGTGETQYF; cdr3_nt: TGTGCCTGGAGTCTCGGCACGGGGGAGACCCAGTACTTC
clone_size: -; j_call: TRBJ1-1; d_call: -; v_call: TRBV7-2; cdr3_aa: CASSFHRGGTEAFF; cdr3_nt: TGTGCCAGCAGCTTTCATCGGGGCGGCACTGAAGCTTTCTTT
clone_size: -; j_call: TRBJ2-3; d_call: TRBD2; v_call: TRBV4-2; cdr3_aa: CASSQVGTSGSTDTQYF; cdr3_nt: TGTGCCAGCAGCCAAGTAGGGACTAGCGGAAGCACAGATACGCAGTATTTT
clone_size: -; j_call: TRBJ1-2; d_call: TRBD1; v_call: TRBV2; cdr3_aa: CASSERQGAHGYTF; cdr3_nt: TGTGCCAGCAGTGAAAGGCAGGGGGCGCATGGCTACACCTTC
clone_size: -; j_call: TRBJ1-1; d_call: -; v_call: TRBV9; cdr3_aa: CASSVAGMNTEAFF; cdr3_nt: TGTGCCAGCAGCGTAGCCGGGATGAACACTGAAGCTTTCTTT
clone_size: -; j_call: TRBJ2-2; d_call: TRBD1; v_call: TRBV19; cdr3_aa: CASQTGWARTGELFF; cdr3_nt: TGTGCCAGTCAGACAGGGTGGGCAAGGACCGGGGAGCTGTTTTTT
clone_size: once; j_call: TRBJ2-7; d_call: -; v_call: TRBV12-3/TRBV12-4; cdr3_aa: CASSLRVPYEQYF; cdr3_nt: TGTGCCAGCAGTTTAAGGGTCCCCTACGAGCAGTACTTC
clone_size: -; j_call: TRBJ2-3; d_call: -; v_call: TRBV6-6; cdr3_aa: CASSYGDRRDTQYF; cdr3_nt: TGTGCCAGCAGTTACGGGGACCGGCGGGATACGCAGTATTTT
clone_size: -; j_call: TRBJ1-1; d_call: TRBD1; v_call: TRBV20-1; cdr3_aa: CSAGKQGARVDTEAFF; cdr3_nt: TGCAGTGCCGGTAAACAGGGGGCGCGGGTGGACACTGAAGCTTTCTTT
clone_size: -; j_call: TRBJ2-6; d_call: TRBD1; v_call: TRBV5-1; cdr3_aa: CASSLDTGAGANVLTF; cdr3_nt: TGCGCCAGCAGCTTGGATACAGGGGCTGGGGCCAACGTCCTGACTTTC
clone_size: -; j_call: TRBJ2-7; d_call: TRBD2; v_call: TRBV29-1; cdr3_aa: CSVGHPDGGSKYEQYF; cdr3_nt: TGCAGCGTTGGCCACCCGGACGGGGGGAGTAAATACGAGCAGTACTTC
clone_size: -; j_call: TRBJ2-3; d_call: TRBD2; v_call: TRBV20-1; cdr3_aa: CSARESGLAGTDTQYF; cdr3_nt: TGCAGTGCTAGAGAGTCGGGACTAGCGGGCACAGATACGCAGTATTTT
clone_size: -; j_call: TRBJ1-2; d_call: -; v_call: TRBV29-1; cdr3_aa: CSVGQGGYTF; cdr3_nt: TGCAGCGTTGGTCAGGGTGGCTACACCTTC
clone_size: -; j_call: TRBJ2-7; d_call: -; v_call: TRBV28; cdr3_aa: CASSSSLQGKRYEQYF; cdr3_nt: TGTGCCAGCAGTTCCTCGCTTCAGGGGAAGAGGTACGAGCAGTACTTC
clone_size: -; j_call: TRBJ2-7; d_call: TRBD2; v_call: TRBV7-9; cdr3_aa: CASGVAGSYEQYF; cdr3_nt: TGTGCCAGTGGGGTAGCGGGATCCTACGAGCAGTACTTC
clone_size: few; j_call: TRBJ2-7; d_call: -; v_call: TRBV3-1; cdr3_aa: CASSYSWYEQYF; cdr3_nt: TGTGCCAGCAGTTACTCGTGGTACGAGCAGTACTTC
clone_size: once; j_call: TRBJ2-5; d_call: TRBD2; v_call: TRBV7-2; cdr3_aa: CASSLVAGAQETQYF; cdr3_nt: TGTGCCAGCAGCTTAGTGGCGGGAGCCCAAGAGACCCAGTACTTC
clone_size: few; j_call: TRBJ2-7; d_call: -; v_call: TRBV27; cdr3_aa: CASSLWGGAEQYF; cdr3_nt: TGTGCCAGCAGTCTATGGGGTGGCGCCGAGCAGTACTTC
clone_size: -; j_call: TRBJ1-2; d_call: -; v_call: TRBV7-2; cdr3_aa: CASAPQTNYGYTF; cdr3_nt: TGTGCCAGCGCCCCCCAGACTAACTATGGCTACACCTTC